The rows below give T cell receptor beta chains drawn from one sample of a study of cytomegalovirus exposure and HLA in healthy donors. Method: immunoSEQ multiplex PCR; TCRdb's copy keeps in-frame clones and lacks some. This repertoire shows 130,000 or so clones, approximately 8% found once; its top ten account for approximately 6%. Sequenced input: PBMCs. These receptors were taken from a woman in her thirties or forties in good health and CMV-seropositive. CDR3s include the opening cysteine and the closing phenylalanine or tryptophan. The D gene is left open where the match is weak. Size is omitted from some rows. Given values are once, few, many or a class for expanded clones.

DNA: TGTGCCAGTAGTGTAGGAAGGACAGGGACACTGAACACCGGGGAGCTGTTTTTT; CDR3: CASSVGRTGTLNTGELFF; size: NA; D: TRBD1; J: TRBJ2-2; V: TRBV19
DNA: TGTGCAAGTCGCTTAGAACGAAGGGGGGGCAGGTACGAGCAGTACTTC; CDR3: CASRLERRGGRYEQYF; size: many; D: NA; J: TRBJ2-7; V: TRBV12-2
DNA: TGTGCCAGCAAAAGTTCTTGGAGGGGGGGCACTGAAGCTTTCTTT; CDR3: CASKSSWRGGTEAFF; size: few; D: NA; J: TRBJ1-1; V: TRBV27
DNA: TGTGCCAGCAGCCAAATGAGGGGACAGGGGGTCCACGAGCAGTACTTC; CDR3: CASSQMRGQGVHEQYF; size: few; D: TRBD1; J: TRBJ2-7; V: TRBV14
DNA: TGCAGCGTTGAAGAAGATCGCGGTTACTCCTACAATGAGCAGTTCTTC; CDR3: CSVEEDRGYSYNEQFF; size: few; D: NA; J: TRBJ2-1; V: TRBV29-1
DNA: TGTGCCAGCGGGAGCGGACAGCGAATTCATGGCTACACCTTC; CDR3: CASGSGQRIHGYTF; size: few; D: NA; J: TRBJ1-2; V: TRBV28
DNA: TGTGCCAGCAGTCGACCCCGACAGGGGACGAACACCGGGGAGCTGTTTTTT; CDR3: CASSRPRQGTNTGELFF; size: NA; D: TRBD1; J: TRBJ2-2; V: TRBV7-2
DNA: TGTGCCAGCAGCCCGCCAGACAGGGACGGTGGCTACACCTTC; CDR3: CASSPPDRDGGYTF; size: few; D: TRBD1; J: TRBJ1-2; V: TRBV28
DNA: TGTGCCAGCAGCTTATGGCGGGGGGCGGGTGATACGCAGTATTTT; CDR3: CASSLWRGAGDTQYF; size: few; D: TRBD2; J: TRBJ2-3; V: TRBV11-2
DNA: TGCGCCAGCAGCTTGGTTAGTAGATCCTCTGGAAACACCATATATTTT; CDR3: CASSLVSRSSGNTIYF; size: few; D: NA; J: TRBJ1-3; V: TRBV5-1
DNA: TGTGCCAGCAGCTTAGATGGAGTGTCAGATACGCAGTATTTT; CDR3: CASSLDGVSDTQYF; size: few; D: NA; J: TRBJ2-3; V: TRBV7-6
DNA: TGTGCCAGCTCATCACAGGGGGCCGGGGAGACCCAGTACTTC; CDR3: CASSSQGAGETQYF; size: NA; D: TRBD1; J: TRBJ2-5; V: TRBV18
DNA: TGTGCCAGCTATAGCGTTAGCTCCTACAATGAGCAGTTCTTC; CDR3: CASYSVSSYNEQFF; size: NA; D: NA; J: TRBJ2-1; V: TRBV6-1
DNA: TGTGCCAGCAGTAAAAAACAGGGACACCAAGAGACCCAGTACTTC; CDR3: CASSKKQGHQETQYF; size: NA; D: NA; J: TRBJ2-5; V: TRBV27
DNA: TGTGCCAGCAGCCTGAGCGAAGACACTGAAGCTTTCTTT; CDR3: CASSLSEDTEAFF; size: few; D: NA; J: TRBJ1-1; V: TRBV11-2
DNA: TGTGCCAGCAGCTTAACAGGAGCGAACACTGAAGCTTTCTTT; CDR3: CASSLTGANTEAFF; size: few; D: NA; J: TRBJ1-1; V: TRBV11-2
DNA: TGTGCCAGCAGGCTCACAGGGGCCCTTAACTCTGGAAACACCATATATTTT; CDR3: CASRLTGALNSGNTIYF; size: NA; D: TRBD1; J: TRBJ1-3; V: TRBV7-6
DNA: TGTGCCAGCTCACCAGAGGGTTATGAGCAGTTCTTC; CDR3: CASSPEGYEQFF; size: NA; D: NA; J: TRBJ2-1; V: TRBV18
DNA: TGTGCCAGCAGCTACTCCCGACAGAAAAAAGAGACCCAGTACTTC; CDR3: CASSYSRQKKETQYF; size: few; D: NA; J: TRBJ2-5; V: TRBV5-4
DNA: TGTGCCAGCAGCTTAGTTAGCCCCCCCTACAATGAGCAGTTCTTC; CDR3: CASSLVSPPYNEQFF; size: few; D: NA; J: TRBJ2-1; V: TRBV11-2
DNA: TGTGCCAGCAGCTCCCCGGGACAGGACATCGGCGAGCAGTACTTC; CDR3: CASSSPGQDIGEQYF; size: few; D: TRBD1; J: TRBJ2-7; V: TRBV5-4
DNA: TGCGCCAGCAGCTTCGGCAGGGTTTACTCCGAGCAGTACTTC; CDR3: CASSFGRVYSEQYF; size: NA; D: NA; J: TRBJ2-7; V: TRBV5-1
DNA: TGTGCCAGCAGCGTAGTGGTAGGGGGTATGAACACTGAAGCTTTCTTT; CDR3: CASSVVVGGMNTEAFF; size: few; D: NA; J: TRBJ1-1; V: TRBV9
DNA: TGTGCCAGAACTCTGTACAGCACCGGGGAGCTGTTTTTT; CDR3: CARTLYSTGELFF; size: NA; D: NA; J: TRBJ2-2; V: TRBV28
DNA: TGTGCCAGCAGAAAAGGTAGCGGGGGGGCTATCACAGATACGCAGTATTTT; CDR3: CASRKGSGGAITDTQYF; size: NA; D: TRBD2; J: TRBJ2-3; V: TRBV5-5
DNA: TGTGCCAGCAGTCCATCGGGAAACGTCATTTACGAGCAGTACTTC; CDR3: CASSPSGNVIYEQYF; size: NA; D: NA; J: TRBJ2-7; V: TRBV28
DNA: TGTGCCAGCAGTTACAGGGGATCCGCCGAGACCCAGTACTTC; CDR3: CASSYRGSAETQYF; size: NA; D: TRBD1; J: TRBJ2-5; V: TRBV5-6
DNA: TGTGCCAGCAGCTTCAACAGAAATCAGCCCCAGCATTTT; CDR3: CASSFNRNQPQHF; size: NA; D: NA; J: TRBJ1-5; V: TRBV7-2
DNA: TGTGCCAGCAGCCAACTATATAGCGGAAGCACAGATACGCAGTATTTT; CDR3: CASSQLYSGSTDTQYF; size: few; D: NA; J: TRBJ2-3; V: TRBV4-2
DNA: TGTGCCATCAGTCCTCAGGGGCACAAAAACACAGATACGCAGTATTTT; CDR3: CAISPQGHKNTDTQYF; size: NA; D: NA; J: TRBJ2-3; V: TRBV10-3
DNA: TGTGCCAGCAGTTTATCACCTATTGCCCGCACTGGCTACACCTTC; CDR3: CASSLSPIARTGYTF; size: NA; D: NA; J: TRBJ1-2; V: TRBV27
DNA: TGTGCCAGCAGCTCGGGACTAGCGGGGCAAGAGACCCAGTACTTC; CDR3: CASSSGLAGQETQYF; size: few; D: TRBD2; J: TRBJ2-5; V: TRBV7-3
DNA: TGTGCCAGCAGCTTATCAGGGTTGGACACTGAAGCTTTCTTT; CDR3: CASSLSGLDTEAFF; size: few; D: NA; J: TRBJ1-1; V: TRBV7-7
DNA: TGTGCCAGCAGCCAAGAGAGGTACACTGAAGCTTTCTTT; CDR3: CASSQERYTEAFF; size: NA; D: NA; J: TRBJ1-1; V: TRBV14
DNA: TGTGCCAGCAGTTGGGGGACAGGGAACGTCGAGACCCAGTACTTC; CDR3: CASSWGTGNVETQYF; size: few; D: TRBD1; J: TRBJ2-5; V: TRBV27
DNA: TGTGCCAGCAGTCCCGGGAGGGATGACGAAAAACTGTTTTTT; CDR3: CASSPGRDDEKLFF; size: few; D: NA; J: TRBJ1-4; V: TRBV6-1
DNA: TGTGCCAGCAGTGGCCCCCGACAGGGTAACACTGAAGCTTTCTTT; CDR3: CASSGPRQGNTEAFF; size: few; D: TRBD1; J: TRBJ1-1; V: TRBV25-1
DNA: TGTGCCAGCAGCGCCCCCTGGAGCCCTCGTCCTGAGCAGTTCTTC; CDR3: CASSAPWSPRPEQFF; size: few; D: NA; J: TRBJ2-1; V: TRBV9
DNA: TGTGCCTGGACCCCGGACAGGGTAACCTACGAGCAGTACTTC; CDR3: CAWTPDRVTYEQYF; size: few; D: TRBD1; J: TRBJ2-7; V: TRBV30
DNA: TGTGCCACTAAATGGGGAGAAGAGCCCCAGCATTTT; CDR3: CATKWGEEPQHF; size: few; D: NA; J: TRBJ1-5; V: TRBV19
DNA: TGTGCCAGCAGCTTAAACGGAAACTATGGCTACCCCTTC; CDR3: CASSLNGNYGYPF; size: NA; D: NA; J: TRBJ1-2; V: TRBV5-4
DNA: TGTGCCAGCTATGGGGGCGGCTACGAGCAGTACTTC; CDR3: CASYGGGYEQYF; size: NA; D: NA; J: TRBJ2-7; V: TRBV6-5
DNA: TGCGCCAGCAGCACCGGGACAGGGGATTCACCCCTCCACTTT; CDR3: CASSTGTGDSPLHF; size: NA; D: TRBD1; J: TRBJ1-6; V: TRBV5-1
DNA: TGCGCCAGCACCGGAGAGGGGACACCGGCCGAGCAGTACTTC; CDR3: CASTGEGTPAEQYF; size: few; D: NA; J: TRBJ2-7; V: TRBV5-1
DNA: TGTGCCAGCTCACCACCCAGCAGGGGAACAGATACGCAGTATTTT; CDR3: CASSPPSRGTDTQYF; size: NA; D: NA; J: TRBJ2-3; V: TRBV18
DNA: TGTGCCAGCAGCTTAGTAGGGGGGGTGACCACAGATACGCAGTATTTT; CDR3: CASSLVGGVTTDTQYF; size: NA; D: NA; J: TRBJ2-3; V: TRBV11-2
DNA: TGCGCCAGCAGCTTGGAGCGGGGCGCCTACGAGCAGTACTTC; CDR3: CASSLERGAYEQYF; size: few; D: TRBD2; J: TRBJ2-7; V: TRBV5-1
DNA: TGTGCCAGCAGTGTTGCGGGACAGTACAATGAGCAGTTCTTC; CDR3: CASSVAGQYNEQFF; size: NA; D: NA; J: TRBJ2-1; V: TRBV25-1
DNA: TGTGCCAGTAGTATTGGAGGCTCCTACAATGAGCAGTTCTTC; CDR3: CASSIGGSYNEQFF; size: NA; D: NA; J: TRBJ2-1; V: TRBV19
DNA: TGTGCCAGCAGCTTAGCAGGACTAGCACTCTCAGGGCCCTACAATGAGCAGTTCTTC; CDR3: CASSLAGLALSGPYNEQFF; size: NA; D: TRBD2; J: TRBJ2-1; V: TRBV7-9
DNA: TGTGCCAGCAGCTTATTGGTCAGGAAAATCCCCTACGAGCAGTACTTC; CDR3: CASSLLVRKIPYEQYF; size: NA; D: NA; J: TRBJ2-7; V: TRBV7-8
DNA: TGTGCCAGCAGCTCCCGAACTGACAGGGGTGAAAAACTGTTTTTT; CDR3: CASSSRTDRGEKLFF; size: NA; D: TRBD1; J: TRBJ1-4; V: TRBV7-2
DNA: TGTGCCAGCAAAAGGGGGGGCCGAGAGACCCAGTACTTC; CDR3: CASKRGGRETQYF; size: few; D: NA; J: TRBJ2-5; V: TRBV18
DNA: TGTGCCAGCAGTACTTCCGGGTCCGAGCAGTACTTC; CDR3: CASSTSGSEQYF; size: NA; D: NA; J: TRBJ2-7; V: TRBV6-5
DNA: TGTGCCGACGCGAGTACTACACCTTACAATGAGCAGTTCTTC; CDR3: CADASTTPYNEQFF; size: NA; D: NA; J: TRBJ2-1; V: TRBV7-2
DNA: TGTGCCAGCAGTTTATCGGGGCTAGCGGGGAGCCGTTGGGAGACCCAGTACTTC; CDR3: CASSLSGLAGSRWETQYF; size: NA; D: TRBD2; J: TRBJ2-5; V: TRBV27
DNA: TGTGCCAGCAGCCCCTCGCGGGACTTATATCAGCCCCAGCATTTT; CDR3: CASSPSRDLYQPQHF; size: few; D: NA; J: TRBJ1-5; V: TRBV28
DNA: TGCGCCAGCAGCCAAGGGGGGGGTGGCACCGGGGAGCTGTTTTTT; CDR3: CASSQGGGGTGELFF; size: few; D: TRBD2; J: TRBJ2-2; V: TRBV4-1
DNA: TGTGCCAGCAGTTTTAGTTTTAGCAATCAGCCCCAGCATTTT; CDR3: CASSFSFSNQPQHF; size: few; D: NA; J: TRBJ1-5; V: TRBV27
DNA: TGTGCCAGCAGTTACTCGAGGGACAGGGGGCGGTACGAGCAGTACTTC; CDR3: CASSYSRDRGRYEQYF; size: once; D: TRBD1; J: TRBJ2-7; V: TRBV6-5